This T cell receptor (beta chain) was identified during a study of cytomegalovirus exposure and HLA in healthy donors. On the study more broadly: From roughly 180 million T cells, an earlier analysis saw approximately 110 million unique TCR beta sequences. Study-wide results and limits: Three CMV-associated chains proved CMV antigen-specific in vitro. In an earlier analysis, in roughly 600 donors, most V segments appeared productive either ~87% or ~30% of the time.

A remark on this clone: Its antigen is undetermined.

The CDR3 totals 14 residues. Germline V lookup: CDR1 SGHVS, CDR2 FQNEAQ. V dropped 5 bases and J dropped 6 bases, with 16 bases sitting between them. Both 60 Vbeta primers and 13 Jbeta primers went into the PCR. Assay: immunoSEQ multiplex PCR; the TCRdb copy retains only in-frame clones and omits some. There are about 94,000 clones in the sample; more than 75% occur only once, and 10% lies in the top ten. The chain uses TRBV7-8 and TRBJ1-1; the D gene is possibly TRBD1 (6 bases). The clonotype comes from a human donor in good health. The sample consisted of PBMCs. The DNA for the CDR3 is TGTGCCAGCAGCACATTACAGGGTAGGGCTGAAGCTTTCTTT. As protein: CASSTLQGRAEAFF. The whole variable domain, remainder taken from reference TRBV7-8 and TRBJ1-1, is GAGVSQSPRYKVAKRGQDVALRCDPISGHVSLFWYQQALGQGPEFLTYFQNEAQLDKSGLPSDRFFAERPEGSVSTLKIQRTQQEDSAVYLCASSTLQGRAEAFFGQGTRLTVV.